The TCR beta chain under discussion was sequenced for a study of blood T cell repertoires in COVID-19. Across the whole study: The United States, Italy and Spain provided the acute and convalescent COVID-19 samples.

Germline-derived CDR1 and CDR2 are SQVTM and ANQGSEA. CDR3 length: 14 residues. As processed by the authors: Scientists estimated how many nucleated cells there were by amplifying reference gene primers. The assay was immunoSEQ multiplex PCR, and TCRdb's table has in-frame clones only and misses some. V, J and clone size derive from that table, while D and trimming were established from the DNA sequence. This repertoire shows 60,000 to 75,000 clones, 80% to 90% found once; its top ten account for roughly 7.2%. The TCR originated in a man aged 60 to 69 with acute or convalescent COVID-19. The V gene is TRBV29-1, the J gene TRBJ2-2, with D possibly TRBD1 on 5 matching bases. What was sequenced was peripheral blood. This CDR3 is CSCGRDPNTGELFF. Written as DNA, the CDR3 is TGCAGTTGTGGCAGGGATCCGAACACCGGGGAGCTGTTTTTT.